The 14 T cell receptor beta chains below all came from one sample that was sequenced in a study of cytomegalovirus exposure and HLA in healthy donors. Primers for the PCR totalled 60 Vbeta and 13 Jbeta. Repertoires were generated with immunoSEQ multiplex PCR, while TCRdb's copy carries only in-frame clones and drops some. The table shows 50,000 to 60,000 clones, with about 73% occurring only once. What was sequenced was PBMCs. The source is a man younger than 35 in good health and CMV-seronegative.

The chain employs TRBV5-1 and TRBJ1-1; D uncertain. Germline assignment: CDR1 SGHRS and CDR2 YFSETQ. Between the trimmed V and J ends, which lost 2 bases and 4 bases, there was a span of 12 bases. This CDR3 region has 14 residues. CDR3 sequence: CASSFTGSGTEAFF. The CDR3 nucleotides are TGCGCCAGCAGCTTCACGGGGTCTGGCACTGAAGCTTTCTTT.

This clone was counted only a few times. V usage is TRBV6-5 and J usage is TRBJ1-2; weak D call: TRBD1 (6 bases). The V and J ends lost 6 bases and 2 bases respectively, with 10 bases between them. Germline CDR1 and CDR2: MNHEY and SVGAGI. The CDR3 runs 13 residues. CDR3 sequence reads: CASSPGQNYGYTF. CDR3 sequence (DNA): TGTGCCAGCAGCCCCGGACAGAACTATGGCTACACCTTC.

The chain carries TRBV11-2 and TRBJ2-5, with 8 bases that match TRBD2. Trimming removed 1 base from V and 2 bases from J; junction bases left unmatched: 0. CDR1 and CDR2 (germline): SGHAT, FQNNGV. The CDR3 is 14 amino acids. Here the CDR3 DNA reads TGTGCCAGCAGCTTAGCGGGAGGGCAAGAGACCCAGTACTTC. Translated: CASSLAGGQETQYF. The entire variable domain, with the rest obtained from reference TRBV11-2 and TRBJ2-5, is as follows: EAGVAQSPRYKIIEKRQSVAFWCNPISGHATLYWYQQILGQGPKLLIQFQNNGVVDDSQLPKDRFSAERLKGVDSTLKIQPAKLEDSAVYLCASSLAGGQETQYFGPGTRLLVL.

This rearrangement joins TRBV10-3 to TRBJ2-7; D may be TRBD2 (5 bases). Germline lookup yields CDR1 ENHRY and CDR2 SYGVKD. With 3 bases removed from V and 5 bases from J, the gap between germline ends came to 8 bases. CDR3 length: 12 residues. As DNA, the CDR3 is TGTGCCATCAGTGAAGGACTTAACGAGCAGTACTTC. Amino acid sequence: CAISEGLNEQYF.

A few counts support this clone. CDR3 nucleotide sequence: TGTGCCAGCACCCCGCCGGGTCAGCCCCAGCATTTT. Protein: CASTPPGQPQHF. The chain carries TRBV6-6 and TRBJ1-5; D uncertain. The V end was cut by 7 bases, the J end by 6 bases, with 10 bases between. The germline CDR1 and CDR2 sequences are MNHNY and SVGAGI (reference sequence). CDR3 length: 12 residues.

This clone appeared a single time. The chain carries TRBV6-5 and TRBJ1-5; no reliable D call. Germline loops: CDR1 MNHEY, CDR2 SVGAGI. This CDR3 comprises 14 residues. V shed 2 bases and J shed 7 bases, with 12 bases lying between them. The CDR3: CASSYRAGSQPQHF. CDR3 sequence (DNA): TGTGCCAGCAGTTACAGGGCGGGAAGCCAGCCCCAGCATTTT.

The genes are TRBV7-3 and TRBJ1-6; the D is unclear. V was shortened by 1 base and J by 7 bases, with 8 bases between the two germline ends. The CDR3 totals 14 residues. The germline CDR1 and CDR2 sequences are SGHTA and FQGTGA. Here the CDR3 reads CASSLKAPNSPLHF. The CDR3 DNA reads TGTGCCAGCAGCTTAAAAGCGCCCAATTCACCCCTCCACTTT.

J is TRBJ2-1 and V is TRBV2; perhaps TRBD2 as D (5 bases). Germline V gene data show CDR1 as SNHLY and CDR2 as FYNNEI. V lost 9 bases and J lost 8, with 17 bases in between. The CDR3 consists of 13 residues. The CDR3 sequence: CARRDSFSDEQFF. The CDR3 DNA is TGTGCCAGGAGGGATTCGTTTAGCGATGAGCAGTTCTTC.

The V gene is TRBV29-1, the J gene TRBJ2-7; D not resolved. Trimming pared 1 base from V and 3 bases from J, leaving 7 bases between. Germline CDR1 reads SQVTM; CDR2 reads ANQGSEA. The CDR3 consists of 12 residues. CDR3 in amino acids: CSVEVSYYEQYF. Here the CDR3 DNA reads TGCAGCGTTGAAGTTAGTTACTACGAGCAGTACTTC.

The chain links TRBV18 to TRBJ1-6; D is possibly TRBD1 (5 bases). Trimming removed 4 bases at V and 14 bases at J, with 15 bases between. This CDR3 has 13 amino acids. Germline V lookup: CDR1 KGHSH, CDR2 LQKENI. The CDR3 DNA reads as TGTGCCAGCTCACTCTTGCAGGGCGAAACCCTCCACTTT. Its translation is CASSLLQGETLHF.

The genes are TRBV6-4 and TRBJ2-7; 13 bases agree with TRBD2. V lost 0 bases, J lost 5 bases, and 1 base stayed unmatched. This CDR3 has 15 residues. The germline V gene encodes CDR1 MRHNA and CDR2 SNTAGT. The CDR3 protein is CASSDSGLAGDEQYF. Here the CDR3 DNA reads TGTGCCAGCAGTGACTCCGGACTAGCGGGAGACGAGCAGTACTTC.

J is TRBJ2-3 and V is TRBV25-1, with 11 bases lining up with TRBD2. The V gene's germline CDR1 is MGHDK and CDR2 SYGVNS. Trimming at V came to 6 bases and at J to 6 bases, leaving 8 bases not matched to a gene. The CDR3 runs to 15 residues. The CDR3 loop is CASSLLAGGSDTQYF. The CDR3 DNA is TGTGCCAGCAGCCTTCTAGCGGGAGGCTCGGATACGCAGTATTTT.

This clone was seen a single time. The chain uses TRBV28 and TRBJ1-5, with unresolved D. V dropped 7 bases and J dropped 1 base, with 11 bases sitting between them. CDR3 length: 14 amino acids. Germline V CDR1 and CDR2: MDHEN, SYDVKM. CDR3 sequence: CASILPGSNQPQHF. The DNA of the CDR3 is TGTGCCAGCATCCTCCCGGGGAGCAATCAGCCCCAGCATTTT.

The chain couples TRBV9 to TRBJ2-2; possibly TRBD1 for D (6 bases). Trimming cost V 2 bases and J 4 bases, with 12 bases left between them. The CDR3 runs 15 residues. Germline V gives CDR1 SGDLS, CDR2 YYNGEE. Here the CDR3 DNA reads TGTGCCAGCAGCGTCCTACAGGGAAGCACCGGGGAGCTGTTTTTT. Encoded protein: CASSVLQGSTGELFF.